The TCR beta chain under discussion was sequenced for a study of T cells expressing NK-cell markers. TCRdb reprocessed the 5' RACE reads and keeps a single row for each CDR3 protein, giving no DNA. The listing records about 160,000 distinct CDR3 sequences. Germline CDR1 is MNHNY and CDR2 is SVGAGI (reference sequence). The CDR3 extends over 13 amino acids. The chain has TRBV6-6 and TRBJ2-1; absent DNA, TCRdb's TRBD2 call cannot be checked. Sequenced material: blood T cells: a sorted CD56 or NKG2C T cell subset, CD4+ or CD8+ T cells, or bulk PBMC T cells (not recorded which). The TCR comes from a man between 18 and 69 years old in good health. The CDR3 loop reads CASSWGVVAEQFF.